The clone carrying this TCR beta chain appeared a few times. Its antigen remains unidentified. This CDR3 region has 16 residues. Trimming removed 0 bases at V and 7 bases at J, with 16 bases between. Germline V lookup: CDR1 SEHNR, CDR2 FQNEAQ (reference sequence). This sample was taken from a study of blood T cells in healthy people across ages. A second about 6 to 12 cycle PCR used barcoded and J-beta primers. MiXCR, applied by TCRdb to the 5' RACE reads, yields one record per CDR3 protein. The data hold approximately 880,000 distinct CDR3 sequences, with 40% to 60% observed a single time. Overall study results and limits: Underestimates were what the diversity estimates from one million T cells were considered to be.

Isolating PBMCs gave at least 6.5 million of these cells per sample. The source is a young man in good health. The source material was blood. The chain is built from TRBV7-9 and TRBJ2-4; D possibly uses TRBD1 or TRBD2 (5 bases each). In nucleotides, the CDR3 is TGTGCCAGCAGCTTAGCGGGCAGGGCTGGGACGAACATTCAGTACTTC. It is translated as CASSLAGRAGTNIQYF. The whole variable domain, filled in from reference TRBV7-9 and TRBJ2-4, reads DTGVSQNPRHKITKRGQNVTFRCDPISEHNRLYWYRQTLGQGPEFLTYFQNEAQLEKSRLLSDRFSAERPKGSFSTLEIQRTEQGDSAMYLCASSLAGRAGTNIQYFGAGTRLSVL.